Presented here are 9 T cell receptor beta chains from one specimen sequenced in a study of T cell responses to AZD1222 COVID-19 vaccine. Produced via immunoSEQ multiplex PCR; TCRdb's table is partial and in-frame only. The data contain roughly 120,000 clones, around 91% of them singletons. Sequenced material: peripheral blood, taken 28 days after the second AZD1222 dose. The receptor set was obtained from an adult who received the AZD1222 COVID-19 vaccine.

This clone was recorded once. The chain employs TRBV19 and TRBJ1-2, with no clear D. The CDR3 length is 14 residues. The germline V and J ends were trimmed by 6 bases and 4 bases, with 15 bases remaining between them. Germline assignment: CDR1 LNHDA and CDR2 SQIVND (reference sequence). The chain's CDR3 is CASSPGHLLYGYTF. Here the CDR3 DNA reads TGTGCCAGTAGCCCGGGCCACCTCCTCTATGGCTACACCTTC.

The J gene is TRBJ2-5, the V gene TRBV30, with TRBD1 matching 7 bases. V lost 2 bases and J lost 3; bases outside the gene matches: 3. The CDR3 has 13 amino acids. Germline assignment: CDR1 GTSNPN and CDR2 SVGIG (reference sequence). The CDR3 DNA reads as TGTGCCTGGAGTTCGGGACAGAAAGAGACCCAGTACTTC. Translating it yields CAWSSGQKETQYF.

The chain joins TRBV24-1 to TRBJ2-2, with 9 bases fitting TRBD2. Trimming cost V 4 bases and J 4 bases; bases outside gene matches: 9. Germline lookup yields CDR1 KGHDR and CDR2 SFDVKD. This CDR3 contains 17 residues. The CDR3 protein is CATSDPPWREGTGELFF. The CDR3 region has the DNA TGTGCCACCAGTGACCCACCTTGGCGGGAGGGCACCGGGGAGCTGTTTTTT.

The chain uses TRBV19 and TRBJ1-5; 12 bases map to TRBD1. V lost 8 bases, J lost 6 bases, and 5 bases stayed unmatched. Germline CDR1 reads LNHDA; CDR2 reads SQIVND (reference sequence). This CDR3 is built from 14 residues. DNA of the CDR3: TGTGCCAGTTCCGGGACAGGGGGCGGTCAGCCCCAGCATTTT. This gives the protein CASSGTGGGQPQHF.

The V call is TRBV7-3, the J call TRBJ1-2; D possibly corresponds to TRBD1 (6 bases). V was cut by 4 bases and J by 4 bases, with 16 bases left in between. The germline CDR1 and CDR2 sequences are SGHTA and FQGTGA. The CDR3 runs to 15 residues. This CDR3 reads CASSSDSLRGYGYTF. CDR3 DNA sequence: TGTGCCAGCAGCTCGGACAGCCTGCGGGGCTATGGCTACACCTTC.

This chain connects TRBV9 to TRBJ2-1, with D perhaps TRBD2 (5 bases). This CDR3 has 17 residues. V gave up 2 bases and J gave up 0 bases, with 15 bases separating them. Germline V lookup: CDR1 SGDLS, CDR2 YYNGEE. CDR3 loop: CASSVDPSGSSYNEQFF. The DNA of the CDR3 is TGTGCCAGCAGCGTTGACCCCAGCGGCAGCTCCTACAATGAGCAGTTCTTC.

This chain uses TRBV19 with TRBJ1-1; 7 bases agree with TRBD1. The CDR3 consists of 13 residues. With V trimmed by 5 bases and J by 3 bases, 3 bases remained unmatched. Germline V gene data show CDR1 as LNHDA and CDR2 as SQIVND (reference sequence). In DNA form, the CDR3 reads TGTGCCAGTAGTCCTACAGGGGACACTGAAGCTTTCTTT. Translating gives CASSPTGDTEAFF.

This chain uses TRBV11-2 with TRBJ2-7; D gene ambiguous. Between the trimmed V and J ends, which lost 5 bases and 5 bases, there was a span of 16 bases. Per the germline V gene, CDR1 is SGHAT and CDR2 is FQNNGV. This CDR3 is built from 14 residues. In DNA form, the CDR3 reads TGTGCCAGCAGCGTAAGCTCATTCAAGGACGAGCAGTACTTC. The encoded protein is CASSVSSFKDEQYF.

The J gene is TRBJ2-1, the V gene TRBV9, with D possibly TRBD1 on 6 matching bases. Trimming stripped 3 bases from V and 4 bases from J, with 8 bases between. The CDR3 is made up of 13 amino acids. Germline V gene lookup returns CDR1 SGDLS and CDR2 YYNGEE. As DNA, the CDR3 is TGTGCCAGCAGCGGGACAGAATACAATGAGCAGTTCTTC. Residues: CASSGTEYNEQFF.